The 9 T cell receptor beta chains below come from one sample, sequenced in a study of blood T cell repertoires in COVID-19 (dated by TCRdb to the early 2020s). The library was obtained by the immunoSEQ multiplex PCR assay. Here the immuneACCESS table is served through TCRdb, limited to in-frame sequences with V and J called. Missing clones are a known gap in these copies; in checked studies unresolved V genes cover under half, and the rest lacks a known reason. This sample gives 55,000 to 65,000 clones in total; about 90% of them show up just once. The top ten clonotypes cover approximately 8% of the sample. Sequenced: peripheral blood. The receptor set was obtained from a human donor with active COVID-19. The donor label of this sample is uncertain.

Remarks on this clone: Germline and junction disagree at one end, which may indicate a read error. This chain links TRBV7-7 with TRBJ2-7; TRBD1 aligns across 7 bases. The CDR3 is 13 amino acids. Germline lookup yields CDR1 SSHAT and CDR2 FNYEAQ (reference sequence). In nucleotides, the CDR3 is TGTGCTAGCAGCAAGGGACAGCCCTACGAGCAGTACTTC. Translation: CASSKGQPYEQYF.

The J gene is TRBJ1-1, the V gene TRBV29-1; unclear D gene. CDR3 length: 14 residues. V dropped 5 bases and J dropped 0 bases, with 13 bases sitting between them. Germline loops: CDR1 SQVTM, CDR2 ANQGSEA. DNA of the CDR3: TGCAGCGTTCCCCAAGGGAGCATGAACACTGAAGCTTTCTTT. Amino acid sequence: CSVPQGSMNTEAFF.

The table lists this clone with a count of one. This chain joins TRBV12-3 or TRBV12-4 and TRBJ2-7, with TRBD2 identical over 7 bases. CDR3 length: 12 residues. The V and J ends lost 6 bases and 2 bases, in that order; junction bases with no gene match: 1. This CDR3 is CASSRGAYEQYF. In DNA, the CDR3 is TGTGCCAGCAGCCGGGGGGCCTACGAGCAGTACTTC.

The chain couples TRBV29-1 to TRBJ1-4; 9 bases match TRBD1. CDR1 and CDR2 from the germline V gene are SQVTM and ANQGSEA. This CDR3 region has 14 residues. Germline trimming cut 6 bases from V and 8 bases from J; bases unmatched to any gene: 10. The chain's CDR3 is CSVTGGAKEEKLFF. The CDR3 nucleotides read TGCAGCGTAACAGGGGGCGCTAAAGAAGAAAAACTGTTTTTT.

CDR3 loop: CASSPTSGRSDTQYF. In nucleotides, the CDR3 is TGTGCCAGCAGCCCGACTAGCGGGAGGTCGGATACGCAGTATTTT. The chain employs TRBV7-7 and TRBJ2-3; 13 bases agree with TRBD2. The V gene's germline CDR1 is SSHAT and CDR2 FNYEAQ (reference sequence). V shed 5 bases and J 6 bases; nucleotides not matched to a gene: 5. The CDR3 has 15 amino acids.

The chain uses TRBV7-2 and TRBJ1-6; 7 positions match TRBD1. Germline V gives CDR1 SGHTA, CDR2 FQGNSA. Trimming cost V 1 base and J 6 bases; bases outside gene matches: 9. There are 17 residues in the CDR3. The CDR3 sequence is CASSLVGQGGTNSPLHF. CDR3 sequence (DNA): TGTGCCAGCAGCTTAGTTGGGCAGGGGGGTACTAATTCACCCCTCCACTTT.

V and J are TRBV9 and TRBJ2-7, with 7 bases matching TRBD1. CDR1 is SGDLS, CDR2 YYNGEE, per germline. V trimming: 3 bases; J trimming: 4 bases; junction bases outside the gene matches: 7. The CDR3 has 14 amino acids. The DNA of the CDR3 is TGTGCCAGCAGCGCCCCGGGACAGAAATACGAGCAGTACTTC. This codes for CASSAPGQKYEQYF.

The rearrangement joins TRBV7-2 to TRBJ2-3, with 14 bases aligning to TRBD2. V was pared by 1 base and J by 3 bases, with 6 bases of the junction left unmatched. CDR3 length equals 18 residues. Germline CDR1 is SGHTA and CDR2 is FQGNSA. The CDR3 DNA reads TGTGCCAGCAGCTTAGGACTAGCGGGGGGGCATCTGACAGATACGCAGTATTTT. Protein sequence: CASSLGLAGGHLTDTQYF.

The V and J genes are TRBV19 and TRBJ2-1; unclear D gene. Trimming left V 3 bases short and J 5 bases short, with 11 bases between. Per germline, CDR1 LNHDA and CDR2 SQIVND (reference sequence). CDR3 length equals 14 residues. As DNA, the CDR3 is TGTGCCAGTAGTATTCCCATCACTAACAATGAGCAGTTCTTC. Protein sequence: CASSIPITNNEQFF.